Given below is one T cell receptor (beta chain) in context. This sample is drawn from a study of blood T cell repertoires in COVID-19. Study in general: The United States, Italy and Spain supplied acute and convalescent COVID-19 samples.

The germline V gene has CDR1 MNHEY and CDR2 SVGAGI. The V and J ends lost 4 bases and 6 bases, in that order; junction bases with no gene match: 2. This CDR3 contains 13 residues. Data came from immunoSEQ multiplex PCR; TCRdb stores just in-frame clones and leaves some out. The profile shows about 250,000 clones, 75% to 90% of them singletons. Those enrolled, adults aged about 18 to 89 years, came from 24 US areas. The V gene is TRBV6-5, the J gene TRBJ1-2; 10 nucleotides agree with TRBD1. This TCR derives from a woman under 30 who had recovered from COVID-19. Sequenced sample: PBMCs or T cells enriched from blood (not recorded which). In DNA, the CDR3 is TGTGCCAGCAGTTTTGACAGGGGGCATGGCTACACCTTC. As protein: CASSFDRGHGYTF.